The present TCR beta chain was sequenced within a study of CD8 T cells in cerebrospinal fluid in Alzheimer's disease. Study-wide findings and caveats: The authors cautioned that cerebrospinal fluid EBV-specific TCRs do not prove EBV causes Alzheimer's. Alzheimer's patients were not enriched for EBV-specific clones, which were not the most expanded.

The CDR3 is 15 amino acids. CDR1 and CDR2 from the germline V gene are MNHEY and SVGEGT. TCRdb reprocessed the 10x single-cell sequencing reads, with one entry per CDR3 protein and no DNA. This sample's table has about 780 distinct CDR3 sequences. On this clonotype: The antigen is unknown.

The specimen was cerebrospinal fluid. The TCR sequence derives from a human donor with Parkinson's disease. The chain links TRBV6-2 or TRBV6-3 to TRBJ1-2; TCRdb's assignment of TRBD1 cannot be checked, as there is no DNA. This CDR3 reads CASSLGQGVLEGYTF.